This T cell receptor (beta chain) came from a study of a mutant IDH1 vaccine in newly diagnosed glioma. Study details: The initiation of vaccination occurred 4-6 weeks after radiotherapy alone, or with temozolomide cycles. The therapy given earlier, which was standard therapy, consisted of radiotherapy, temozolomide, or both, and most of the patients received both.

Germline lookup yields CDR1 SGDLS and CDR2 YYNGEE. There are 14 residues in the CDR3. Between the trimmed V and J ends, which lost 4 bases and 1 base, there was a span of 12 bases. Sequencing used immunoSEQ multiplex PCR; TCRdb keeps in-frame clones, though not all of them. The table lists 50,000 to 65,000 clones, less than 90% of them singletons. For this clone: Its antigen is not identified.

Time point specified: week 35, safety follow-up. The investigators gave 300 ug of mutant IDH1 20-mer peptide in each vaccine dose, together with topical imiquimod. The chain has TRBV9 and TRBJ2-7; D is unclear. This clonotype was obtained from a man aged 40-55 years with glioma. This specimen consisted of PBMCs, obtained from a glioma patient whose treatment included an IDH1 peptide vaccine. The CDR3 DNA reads TGTGCCAGCAGCCCGCAGCGAGTATCCTACGAGCAGTACTTC. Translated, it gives CASSPQRVSYEQYF.